This entry lists 13 T cell receptor beta chains sequenced from one sample in a study of cytomegalovirus exposure and HLA in healthy donors. The PCR was carried out with 60 Vbeta primers and 13 Jbeta primers. Sequenced by immunoSEQ multiplex PCR; TCRdb stores in-frame clones only, minus some. The table shows some 190,000 clones, with 75% to 85% occurring only once. Sequencing input: PBMCs. Every receptor here comes from a young man in good health and CMV-seronegative.

Of note for this clone: The same CDR3 also results from other DNA sequences found in this sample. CDR3 amino acids: CASSVGGTYEQYF. The CDR3 DNA reads as TGTGCCAGCAGCGTAGGGGGCACCTACGAGCAGTACTTC. The genes are TRBV9 and TRBJ2-7; the D gene is possibly TRBD1 (5 bases). V dropped 0 bases and J dropped 2 bases, with 6 bases sitting between them. The CDR3 totals 13 residues. CDR1 SGDLS and CDR2 YYNGEE come from the germline V gene.

This chain uses TRBV5-1 with TRBJ1-1; 9 bases map to TRBD1. The CDR3 contains 15 residues. From germline, CDR1 is SGHRS and CDR2 YFSETQ. With 5 bases clipped from V and 0 bases from J, the junction kept 5 bases outside the gene matches. Here the CDR3 DNA reads TGCGCCAGCAGGGCGGGACAGGGTATGAACACTGAAGCTTTCTTT. This translates into CASRAGQGMNTEAFF. The whole variable domain, remainder taken from reference TRBV5-1 and TRBJ1-1, is KAGVTQTPRYLIKTRGQQVTLSCSPISGHRSVSWYQQTPGQGLQFLFEYFSETQRNKGNFPGRFSGRQFSNSRSEMNVSTLELGDSALYLCASRAGQGMNTEAFFGQGTRLTVV.

This clone was detected a few times. V gene TRBV5-1 combines with J gene TRBJ2-3, with 7 bases fitting TRBD1. V lost 4 bases and J lost 1; bases outside the gene matches: 6. This CDR3 has 15 residues. Germline CDR1 reads SGHRS; CDR2 reads YFSETQ. The CDR3 spells CASSVGTVRTDTQYF. The CDR3 region has the DNA TGCGCCAGCAGCGTAGGGACAGTGCGCACAGATACGCAGTATTTT.

V usage is TRBV7-2 and J usage is TRBJ1-5; tentative D call: TRBD1 (6 bases). Germline CDR1 SGHTA, CDR2 FQGNSA. The CDR3 totals 15 residues. Trimming cost V 4 bases and J 0 bases, with 10 bases left between them. The CDR3, as DNA: TGTGCCAGCAGCTCAGGACAGTATAGCAATCAGCCCCAGCATTTT. This gives the protein CASSSGQYSNQPQHF.

As for this clone: One end of the junction varies from germline; a read error may be responsible. The chain combines TRBV7-9 with TRBJ1-2; D is possibly TRBD1 (6 bases). The CDR3 is 16 residues long. Germline V CDR1 and CDR2: SEHNR, FQNEAQ (reference sequence). The CDR3 region is CSSSEFTGTRGQGYTF. The CDR3 DNA reads as TGTTCCAGCAGCGAATTCACAGGGACCCGGGGACAAGGCTACACCTTC. The whole variable domain, filled in from reference TRBV7-9 and TRBJ1-2, reads DTGVSQNPRHKITKRGQNVTFRCDPISEHNRLYWYRQTLGQGPEFLTYFQNEAQLEKSRLLSDRFSAERPKGSFSTLEIQRTEQGDSAMYLCSSSEFTGTRGQGYTFGSGTRLTVV.

The chain is built from TRBV7-8 and TRBJ2-1; 7 nucleotides agree with TRBD2. V gave up 1 base and J gave up 6 bases; unmatched junction bases: 15. Germline loops: CDR1 SGHVS, CDR2 FQNEAQ. The CDR3 has 18 residues. The CDR3 spells CASSLVIGGLRLSNEQFF. CDR3 coding DNA: TGTGCCAGCAGCTTAGTCATCGGGGGACTACGCCTCTCCAATGAGCAGTTCTTC.

This chain connects TRBV27 to TRBJ1-2; TRBD1 matches 7 bases. Germline CDR1 reads MNHEY; CDR2 reads SMNVEV (reference sequence). The CDR3 runs 15 residues. V was clipped by 4 bases and J by 6 bases; unmatched bases: 11. The CDR3 region has the DNA TGTGCCAGCAGTTCCCGACAGGGTGACCTTCATGGCTACACCTTC. It is translated as CASSSRQGDLHGYTF.

V usage is TRBV4-1 and J usage is TRBJ2-7, with D possibly being TRBD2 (7 bases). V lost 0 bases, J lost 1 base, and 16 bases lay in between. The CDR3 consists of 17 residues. Germline CDR1 is MGHRA and CDR2 is YSYEKL. This chain's CDR3 is CASSQDRGGFESYEQYF. The CDR3, as DNA: TGCGCCAGCAGCCAAGATAGGGGGGGCTTCGAATCCTACGAGCAGTACTTC.

The J gene is TRBJ2-1, the V gene TRBV7-2; 9 nucleotides match TRBD1. From germline, CDR1 is SGHTA and CDR2 FQGNSA. With 5 bases clipped from V and 3 bases from J, the junction kept 8 bases outside the gene matches. The CDR3 extends over 16 amino acids. As DNA, the CDR3 is TGTGCCAGCAGCCCCCGTGGGACAGGGTTCTACAATGAGCAGTTCTTC. Residues: CASSPRGTGFYNEQFF.

The rearrangement links TRBV7-9 to TRBJ1-1, with D unresolved. The CDR3 is made up of 12 amino acids. Trimming left V 5 bases short and J 1 base short, with 5 bases between. Germline lookup yields CDR1 SEHNR and CDR2 FQNEAQ (reference sequence). The CDR3 is CASSVSNTEAFF. The CDR3 nucleotides read TGTGCCAGCAGCGTATCGAACACTGAAGCTTTCTTT.

This chain connects TRBV19 to TRBJ2-1, with TRBD2 matching over 11 bases. V gave up 3 bases and J gave up 0 bases; unmatched junction bases: 10. There are 19 residues in the CDR3. Germline CDR1 is LNHDA and CDR2 is SQIVND (reference sequence). The CDR3 sequence: CASSIGASGRFSSYNEQFF. DNA of the CDR3: TGTGCCAGTAGTATCGGTGCTAGCGGGAGGTTCAGCTCCTACAATGAGCAGTTCTTC.

The chain joins TRBV7-2 to TRBJ2-3, with TRBD2 as a possible D gene (7 bases). With 2 bases removed from V and 12 bases from J, the gap between germline ends came to 21 bases. This CDR3 comprises 15 residues. The germline V gene encodes CDR1 SGHTA and CDR2 FQGNSA. The CDR3 protein is CASSLSGGGAVNQYF. CDR3 DNA sequence: TGTGCCAGCAGCTTATCCGGTGGGGGGGCTGTGAACCAGTATTTT. The full variable domain, with the rest looked up from reference TRBV7-2 and TRBJ2-3, is GAGVSQSPSNKVTEKGKDVELRCDPISGHTALYWYRQSLGQGLEFLIYFQGNSAPDKSGLPSDRFSAERTGGSVSTLTIQRTQQEDSAVYLCASSLSGGGAVNQYFGPGTRLTVL.

The chain is built from TRBV5-6 and TRBJ1-3, with 9 bases that match TRBD1. Germline trimming cut 2 bases from V and 4 bases from J; bases unmatched to any gene: 13. Germline V gene data show CDR1 as SGHDT and CDR2 as YYEEEE. There are 18 residues in the CDR3. As DNA, the CDR3 is TGTGCCAGCAGCTTTCTCTCCCCCGGGACAGGGCCAGGAAACACCATATATTTT. It specifies CASSFLSPGTGPGNTIYF.